This T cell receptor beta chain was recovered during a study of shared clonotypes between healthy human individuals. As concerns this clone: What it binds is unknown.

General observations from the study: A reduction in generation probabilities was seen for non-shared clonotypes relative to those shared by all four donors.

V lost 5 bases and J lost 5, with 10 bases in between. The CDR3 is made up of 13 amino acids. CDR1 is SEHNR, CDR2 FQNEAQ, per germline (reference sequence). As originally analysed: Because ImmunoSEQ provided only junction sequences with no quality scores, the filtering differed. Sequencing was performed with immunoSEQ multiplex PCR; in TCRdb, only in-frame clones are kept and a portion is missing. V and J calls and clone size are those listed in that table; D and trimming were worked out from the DNA. The repertoire holds some 2.1 million clones, with over 85% as singletons. CD45RO negativity and positive selection for CCR7 defined naive CD8 cells, a population that excluded terminally differentiated effector memory CD45RA+ cells. Donors comprised only Caucasian adults living in Nashville, Tennessee.

J is TRBJ2-1 and V is TRBV7-9, with D hard to call. Sample: naive CD8+ T cells sorted from blood. The sequence came from a young man in good health. DNA of the CDR3: TGTGCCAGCAGCCCACCGACCCACAATGAGCAGTTCTTC. Its translation: CASSPPTHNEQFF.